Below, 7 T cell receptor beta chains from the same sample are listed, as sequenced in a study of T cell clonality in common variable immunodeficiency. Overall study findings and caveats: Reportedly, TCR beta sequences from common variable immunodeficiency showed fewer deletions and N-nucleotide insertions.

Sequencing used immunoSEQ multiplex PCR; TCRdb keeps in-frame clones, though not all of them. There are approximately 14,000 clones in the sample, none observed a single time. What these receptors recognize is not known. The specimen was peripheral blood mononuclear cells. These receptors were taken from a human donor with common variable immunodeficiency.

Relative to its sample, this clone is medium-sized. Here the CDR3 reads CASTDGRRVEKLFF. The sequenced part of the CDR3 DNA is TGTGCCAGCACCGACGGGCGGCGGGTTGAAAAA. The chain has TRBV6-2 or TRBV6-3 and TRBJ1-4; D is undetermined. The CDR3 goes on 3 residues after the read ends, and that part is filled in from the germline J gene. Germline V gene data show CDR1 as MNHEY and CDR2 as SVGEGT. V was shortened by 7 bases and J by 7 bases, with 16 bases between the two germline ends. The CDR3 is made up of 14 amino acids.

CDR3 protein: CASSLGSYSYEQYF. The sequenced part of the CDR3 DNA is TGTGCCAGCAGCTTAGGAAGCTATTCCTACGAG. V and J are TRBV7-9 and TRBJ2-7; D is unresolved. The CDR3 end falls 3 residues outside the read, so it is completed with the germline J gene. The CDR3 has 14 residues. The V end was cut by 1 base, the J end by 1 base, with 8 bases between. The germline V gene encodes CDR1 SEHNR and CDR2 FQNEAQ (reference sequence).

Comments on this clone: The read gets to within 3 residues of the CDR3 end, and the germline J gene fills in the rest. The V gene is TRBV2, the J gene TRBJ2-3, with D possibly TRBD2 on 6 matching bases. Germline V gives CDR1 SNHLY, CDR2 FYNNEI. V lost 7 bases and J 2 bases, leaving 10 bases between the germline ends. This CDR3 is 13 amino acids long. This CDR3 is CASTGGVTDTQYF. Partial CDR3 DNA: TGTGCCAGCACCGGAGGGGTCACAGATACG.

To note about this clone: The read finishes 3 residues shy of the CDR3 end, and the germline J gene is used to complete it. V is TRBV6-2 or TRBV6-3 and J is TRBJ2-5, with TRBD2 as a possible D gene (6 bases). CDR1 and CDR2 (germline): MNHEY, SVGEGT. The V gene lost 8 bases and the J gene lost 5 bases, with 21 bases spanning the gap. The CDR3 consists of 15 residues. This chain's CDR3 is CASLSPLRGIETQYF. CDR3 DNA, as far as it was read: TGTGCCAGCCTGTCGCCCCTCCGCGGGATTGAGACC.

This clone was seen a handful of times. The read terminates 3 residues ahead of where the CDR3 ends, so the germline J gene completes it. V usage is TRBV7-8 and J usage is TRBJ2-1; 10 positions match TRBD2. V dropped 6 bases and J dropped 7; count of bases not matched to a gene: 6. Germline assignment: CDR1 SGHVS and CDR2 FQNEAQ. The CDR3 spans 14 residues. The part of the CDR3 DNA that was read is TGTGCCAGCAGTCCGGGACTAGCGCGGAATGAG. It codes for CASSPGLARNE. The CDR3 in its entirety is CASSPGLARNEQFF.

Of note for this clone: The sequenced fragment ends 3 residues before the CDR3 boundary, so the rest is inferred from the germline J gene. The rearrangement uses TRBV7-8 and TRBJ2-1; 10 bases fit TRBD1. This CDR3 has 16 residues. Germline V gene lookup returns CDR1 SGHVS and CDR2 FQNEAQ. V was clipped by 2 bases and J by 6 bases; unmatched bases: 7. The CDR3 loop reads CASSLLGTGASNEQFF. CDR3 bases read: TGTGCCAGCAGCTTATTAGGGACAGGGGCTTCCAATGAG.

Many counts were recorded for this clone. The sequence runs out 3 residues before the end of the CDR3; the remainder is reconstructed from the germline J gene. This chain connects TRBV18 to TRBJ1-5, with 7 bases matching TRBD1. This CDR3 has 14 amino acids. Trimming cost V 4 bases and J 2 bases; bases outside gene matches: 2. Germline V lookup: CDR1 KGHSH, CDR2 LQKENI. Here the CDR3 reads CASSQGTGNQPQHF. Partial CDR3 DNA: TGTGCCAGCTCACAGGGGACAGGCAATCAGCCC.